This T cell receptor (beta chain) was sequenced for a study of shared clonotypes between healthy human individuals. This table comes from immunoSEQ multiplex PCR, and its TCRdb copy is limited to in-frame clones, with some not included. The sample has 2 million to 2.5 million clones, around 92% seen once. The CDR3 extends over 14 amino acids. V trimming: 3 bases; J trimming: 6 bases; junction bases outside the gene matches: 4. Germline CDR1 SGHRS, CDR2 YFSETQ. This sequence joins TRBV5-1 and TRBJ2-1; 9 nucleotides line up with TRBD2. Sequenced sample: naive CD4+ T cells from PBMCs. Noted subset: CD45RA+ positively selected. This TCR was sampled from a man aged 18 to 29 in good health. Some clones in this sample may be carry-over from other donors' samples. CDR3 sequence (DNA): TGCGCCAGCAGCTCACTAGCGGGTATCAATGAGCAGTTCTTC. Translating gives CASSSLAGINEQFF.